The rows below give T cell receptor beta chains drawn from one sample of a study of T cell responses to AZD1222 COVID-19 vaccine. Assay used: immunoSEQ multiplex PCR; TCRdb lists only in-frame clones, some missing. The repertoire consists of 130,000 or so clones, with more than 75% occurring once and the leading ten covering less than 1.3%. The sample consisted of peripheral blood, taken 28 days after the second AZD1222 dose. The receptors derive from an adult who received the AZD1222 COVID-19 vaccine. CDR3s include the opening cysteine and the closing phenylalanine or tryptophan. A D gene is named only where the DNA matches it firmly. Clone sizes are given selectively: once, few, many, or a class where the clone is expanded.

d_call	v_call	j_call	clone_size	cdr3_aa	cdr3_nt
TRBD2	TRBV27	TRBJ2-7	NA	CASRPGLALYEQYF	TGTGCCAGCAGACCGGGACTAGCGTTGTACGAGCAGTACTTC
NA	TRBV15	TRBJ2-4	once	CATRPMTGIKIQYF	TGTGCCACCAGGCCCATGACCGGCATAAAGATTCAGTACTTC
NA	TRBV5-1	TRBJ2-2	NA	CASRAAGELFF	TGCGCCAGCAGGGCCGCCGGGGAGCTGTTTTTT
TRBD1	TRBV15	TRBJ1-4	NA	CATSRVRGTYEKLFF	TGTGCCACCAGCAGAGTCAGGGGGACGTATGAAAAACTGTTTTTT
TRBD2	TRBV5-1	TRBJ2-1	NA	CASRGSLSGTSGYNEQFF	TGCGCCAGCAGAGGGAGCCTTTCCGGGACTAGCGGTTACAATGAGCAGTTCTTC
NA	TRBV6-5	TRBJ1-2	NA	CASSFSGFYGYTF	TGTGCCAGCAGTTTCTCAGGGTTTTATGGCTACACCTTC
TRBD1	TRBV6-5	TRBJ1-1	NA	CASSYFGTGLTEAFF	TGTGCCAGCAGTTATTTTGGGACAGGGCTCACTGAAGCTTTCTTT
NA	TRBV10-3	TRBJ2-1	NA	CAISEYGVYEQFF	TGTGCCATCAGTGAGTATGGGGTATATGAGCAGTTCTTC
TRBD1	TRBV24-1	TRBJ1-2	once	CATSETRQGSHYGYTF	TGTGCCACCAGTGAGACCCGACAGGGATCCCACTATGGCTACACCTTC
TRBD1	TRBV5-5	TRBJ2-7	NA	CASSWGQSVSYEQYF	TGTGCCAGCAGCTGGGGACAGTCCGTCTCCTACGAGCAGTACTTC
TRBD2	TRBV6-5	TRBJ2-3	NA	CASSYLAGGTDTQYF	TGTGCCAGCAGTTACCTAGCGGGAGGCACAGATACGCAGTATTTT
NA	TRBV10-3	TRBJ2-1	NA	CATTIGGRGNEQFF	TGTGCCACGACAATTGGAGGGAGAGGCAATGAGCAGTTCTTC
NA	TRBV18	TRBJ2-3	NA	CASSPREADTQYF	TGTGCCAGCTCACCCCGAGAGGCAGATACGCAGTATTTT
NA	TRBV18	TRBJ1-3	NA	CASSPFPGSGNTIYF	TGTGCCAGCTCACCTTTCCCCGGGTCTGGAAACACCATATATTTT
TRBD1	TRBV10-3	TRBJ1-4	NA	CAISDRQGGEKLFF	TGTGCCATCAGTGATCGACAGGGAGGTGAAAAACTGTTTTTT
NA	TRBV10-3	TRBJ1-6	NA	CAISDNGAPLHF	TGTGCCATCAGTGATAATGGGGCACCCCTCCACTTT
NA	TRBV5-4	TRBJ2-7	NA	CASSSGTQISLYEQYF	TGTGCCAGCAGCTCCGGGACCCAAATAAGCCTCTACGAGCAGTACTTC
NA	TRBV3-1/TRBV3-2	TRBJ2-2	NA	CASSLGAGELFF	TGTGCCAGCAGCCTTGGCGCCGGGGAGCTGTTTTTT
NA	TRBV19	TRBJ1-1	NA	CASSTWLGGEAFF	TGTGCCAGTAGTACATGGCTCGGGGGTGAAGCTTTCTTT
NA	TRBV5-5	TRBJ1-1	once	CASSLVFRAGSKNTEAFF	TGTGCCAGCAGCTTGGTCTTTAGGGCAGGGTCTAAGAACACTGAAGCTTTCTTT
TRBD1	TRBV6-5	TRBJ2-7	NA	CASRVTGGSSYEQYF	TGTGCCAGCAGAGTGACAGGGGGGAGCTCCTACGAGCAGTACTTC
NA	TRBV29-1	TRBJ2-3	NA	CSVESGDTQYF	TGCAGCGTTGAATCGGGAGATACGCAGTATTTT
TRBD1	TRBV6-5	TRBJ1-2	NA	CASSWEGQVSF	TGTGCCAGCAGTTGGGAGGGACAGGTCTCCTTC
TRBD1	TRBV7-7	TRBJ2-2	NA	CASSLGQGLNTGELFF	TGTGCCAGCAGCTTAGGACAGGGGCTGAACACCGGGGAGCTGTTTTTT
TRBD2	TRBV19	TRBJ2-1	once	CASSIDRLAGATNEQFF	TGTGCCAGTAGTATAGATCGGCTAGCGGGAGCTACCAATGAGCAGTTCTTC
TRBD1	TRBV3-1/TRBV3-2	TRBJ1-2	few	CASSHGTGYGYTF	TGTGCCAGCAGCCACGGGACAGGCTATGGCTACACCTTC
TRBD1	TRBV9	TRBJ2-7	NA	CASSARTGTYEQYF	TGTGCCAGCAGCGCCAGGACAGGGACCTACGAGCAGTACTTC
TRBD1	TRBV5-1	TRBJ1-2	NA	CASSLATGGRGYTF	TGCGCCAGCAGCTTGGCTACAGGGGGAAGGGGCTACACCTTC
NA	TRBV3-1/TRBV3-2	TRBJ2-3	NA	CASSQTTGIGTDTQYF	TGTGCCAGCAGCCAGACTACAGGGATCGGCACAGATACGCAGTATTTT
TRBD2	TRBV3-1/TRBV3-2	TRBJ2-7	NA	CASSQVAGLGGEQYF	TGTGCCAGCAGCCAAGTAGCGGGACTCGGCGGCGAGCAGTACTTC
TRBD1	TRBV19	TRBJ2-2	NA	CASSPGTGIGTGELFF	TGTGCCAGTAGCCCCGGGACAGGGATAGGCACCGGGGAGCTGTTTTTT
NA	TRBV20-1	TRBJ1-3	NA	CSASGTPSGNTIYF	TGCAGTGCTAGTGGCACACCGTCTGGAAACACCATATATTTT
TRBD1	TRBV3-1/TRBV3-2	TRBJ1-2	NA	CASSQVAAGGANGYTF	TGTGCCAGCAGCCAAGTTGCGGCAGGGGGCGCGAATGGCTACACCTTC
NA	TRBV16	TRBJ2-1	NA	CASSPYPGAYNEQFF	TGTGCCAGCAGCCCCTATCCAGGGGCTTACAATGAGCAGTTCTTC
NA	TRBV5-1	TRBJ2-3	once	CASIDPKGTDTQYF	TGCGCCAGCATCGACCCTAAAGGCACAGATACGCAGTATTTT